The entry that follows covers one T cell receptor beta chain sequence. The target antigen is unknown. The repertoire was sequenced with immunoSEQ multiplex PCR; TCRdb's copy has only in-frame clones and lacks some. Seen here are about 480,000 clones, approximately 90% observed once, and the top ten hold more than 10%. As for treatment: around 19 received Ad26.COV2.S at low or high dose, single or two shots; about 5 received placebo; per-sample allocation not given. Repertoires come from day 63 after the first vaccine or placebo injection. The data stem from a study of Ad26.COV2.S vaccination and SARS-CoV-2 variants. For the study at large: Doses of Ad26.COV2.S were injected into muscle once or twice, 56 days apart. Study-wide results and caveats: The TCR breadth and depth analyses may have produced an underestimate of total T cell responses.

Trimming took off 5 bases at V and 1 base at J, with 8 bases between the two ends. The CDR3 has 13 amino acids. The germline CDR1 and CDR2 sequences are LNHDA and SQIVND (reference sequence). The receptor comes from a person aged 18-65 years who received the Ad26.COV2.S COVID-19 vaccine or a placebo. The V call is TRBV19, the J call TRBJ1-1, with D hard to call. Source: peripheral blood, taken in a trial of Ad26.COV2.S vaccine versus placebo. The CDR3 DNA follows: TGTGCCAGTAGTTTGCGGCCGAACACTGAAGCTTTCTTT. Translating gives CASSLRPNTEAFF.